This T cell receptor (beta chain) was recorded in a study of blood T cell repertoires in COVID-19. Authors' processing steps: Reference gene primer amplification in the assay estimated nucleated cell counts. Sequenced by immunoSEQ multiplex PCR; TCRdb stores in-frame clones only, minus some. V and J calls and clone size are copied from that table; D and trimming were computed from the DNA. This repertoire shows 200,000 to 250,000 clones, 80% to 90% found once; its top ten account for roughly 1.4%. Sample: peripheral blood. This clonotype was obtained from a woman aged 40-49 years who had recovered from COVID-19.

CDR3 region: CSVADISSYEQYF. The CDR3 DNA sequence: TGCAGCGTCGCGGACATAAGCTCCTACGAGCAGTACTTC. The chain has TRBV29-1 and TRBJ2-7; maybe TRBD1 (5 bases). Trimming removed 6 bases at V and 0 bases at J, with 12 bases between. The CDR3 loop spans 13 amino acids. Per germline, CDR1 SQVTM and CDR2 ANQGSEA.